The 10 T cell receptor beta chains below come from one sample, sequenced in a study of PD-L1 blockade in urothelial cancer. The protocol was immunoSEQ multiplex PCR, while the TCRdb copy is restricted to in-frame clones and leaves out a portion. The sample carries 50,000 to 65,000 clones, approximately 80% recorded once. The time point is: pretreatment peripheral blood. The sequencing used PBMCs, collected around atezolizumab (anti-PD-L1) treatment. These receptors were obtained from a man in his 70s with urothelial cancer.

The V call is TRBV18, the J call TRBJ1-1, with D perhaps TRBD1 (6 bases). Germline assignment: CDR1 KGHSH and CDR2 LQKENI. The CDR3 has 13 residues. V gave up 3 bases and J gave up 1 base, with 6 bases separating them. CDR3 DNA: TGTGCCAGCTCACCGACAGGGAACACTGAAGCTTTCTTT. It is translated as CASSPTGNTEAFF. Full variable domain (remainder filled in from reference TRBV18 and TRBJ1-1): NAGVMQNPRHLVRRRGQEARLRCSPMKGHSHVYWYRQLPEEGLKFMVYLQKENIIDESGMPKERFSAEFPKEGPSILRIQQVVRGDSAAYFCASSPTGNTEAFFGQGTRLTVV.

This chain uses TRBV14 with TRBJ2-4, with D perhaps matching TRBD2 (6 bases). The V and J ends lost 0 bases and 7 bases respectively, with 7 bases between them. Looked up from germline, CDR1 is SGHDN and CDR2 is FVKESK. CDR3 size: 13 residues. In DNA form, the CDR3 reads TGTGCCAGCAGCCAAGAACGGGGGAACATTCAGTACTTC. Translated: CASSQERGNIQYF.

The rearrangement joins TRBV7-9 to TRBJ1-2; D not certain. The germline CDR1 and CDR2 sequences are SEHNR and FQNEAQ (reference sequence). Trimming took off 5 bases at V and 8 bases at J, with 15 bases between the two ends. CDR3 size: 13 residues. CDR3 region: CASSRPRSEGYTF. The CDR3 coding sequence is TGTGCCAGCAGCCGCCCGCGCTCGGAGGGCTACACCTTC. Based on the CDR3 plus reference TRBV7-9 and TRBJ1-2, the full variable domain is DTGVSQNPRHKITKRGQNVTFRCDPISEHNRLYWYRQTLGQGPEFLTYFQNEAQLEKSRLLSDRFSAERPKGSFSTLEIQRTEQGDSAMYLCASSRPRSEGYTFGSGTRLTVV.

The chain joins TRBV29-1 to TRBJ2-5; 7 bases align to TRBD2. Germline V CDR1 and CDR2: SQVTM, ANQGSEA. This CDR3 is built from 14 residues. The junction had 11 bases not matched to a gene; V was cut back by 5 bases and J by 5 bases. The CDR3 bases are TGCAGCGTTACCGGGGACCGGGGGGTGGAGACCCAGTACTTC. Amino acids: CSVTGDRGVETQYF.

V and J are TRBV5-1 and TRBJ2-3, with D possibly TRBD2 on 6 matching bases. CDR3 length: 15 residues. Germline values: CDR1 SGHRS, CDR2 YFSETQ. V lost 3 bases to trimming and J lost 0 bases, with 11 bases between them. The DNA for the CDR3 is TGCGCCAGCAGCTGGGGACTGCCTAGCACAGATACGCAGTATTTT. This gives the protein CASSWGLPSTDTQYF.

This chain links TRBV19 with TRBJ2-1; D is ambiguous. This CDR3 spans 14 amino acids. The germline V gene has CDR1 LNHDA and CDR2 SQIVND (reference sequence). The germline V and J ends were trimmed by 6 bases and 0 bases, with 9 bases remaining between them. CDR3 in DNA: TGTGCCAGTAGCCCACAGAGCTCCTACAATGAGCAGTTCTTC. Its protein product is CASSPQSSYNEQFF.

The chain has TRBV29-1 and TRBJ2-5; no clear D. Germline values: CDR1 SQVTM, CDR2 ANQGSEA. CDR3 length: 11 amino acids. V lost 4 bases and J lost 4, with 7 bases in between. The CDR3 DNA follows: TGCAGCGTTGGAAAGAGAGAGACCCAGTACTTC. The encoded protein is CSVGKRETQYF.

This clone appeared a few times. The chain carries TRBV19 and TRBJ1-2; D not resolved. This CDR3 has 14 residues. CDR1 is LNHDA and CDR2 is SQIVND in the germline V gene (reference sequence). V lost 3 bases and J lost 0, with 8 bases in between. The CDR3 sequence is CASSIPGSNYGYTF. The CDR3 DNA reads TGTGCCAGTAGTATCCCCGGGTCTAACTATGGCTACACCTTC.

This chain joins TRBV28 and TRBJ1-5; 7 positions match TRBD1. From germline, CDR1 is MDHEN and CDR2 SYDVKM. With V trimmed by 3 bases and J by 4 bases, 3 bases remained unmatched. This CDR3 region has 14 residues. The CDR3 DNA follows: TGTGCCAGCAGTTTTGGGACAGCGAATCAGCCCCAGCATTTT. It specifies CASSFGTANQPQHF. The full variable domain, in which reference TRBV28 and TRBJ1-5 provide the parts outside the CDR3, is DVKVTQSSRYLVKRTGEKVFLECVQDMDHENMFWYRQDPGLGLRLIYFSYDVKMKEKGDIPEGYSVSREKKERFSLILESASTNQTSMYLCASSFGTANQPQHFGDGTRLSIL.

This clone was found a few times. The V gene is TRBV30, the J gene TRBJ2-7; 14 bases fit TRBD2. V was pared by 5 bases and J by 5 bases, with 11 bases of the junction left unmatched. CDR3 length: 16 amino acids. The germline CDR1 and CDR2 sequences are GTSNPN and SVGIG (reference sequence). Here the CDR3 DNA reads TGTGCCTGGCGAGGGGGACTAGCGGGAGAGTGGGACGAGCAGTACTTC. Its protein product is CAWRGGLAGEWDEQYF.